Each of the 17 T cell receptor beta chains below was sequenced from the same sample in a study of T cells in localized non-small cell lung cancer. Measured with immunoSEQ multiplex PCR; TCRdb has only the in-frame clones, and not every one. The sample yields 64,000 or so clones, roughly 90% seen once. This material consisted of peripheral blood, taken before any cancer treatment. These receptors were taken from a woman between 35 and 70 years old with stage I lung adenocarcinoma.

V is TRBV9 and J is TRBJ2-2; possible D gene TRBD2, 6 bases. This CDR3 has 15 residues. Germline V gene lookup returns CDR1 SGDLS and CDR2 YYNGEE. V lost 4 bases, J lost 6 bases, and 16 bases lay in between. CDR3 protein: CASSNSRGWAGELFF. The DNA for the CDR3 is TGTGCCAGCAGCAATAGCCGGGGGTGGGCCGGGGAGCTGTTTTTT.

CDR3 nucleotide sequence: TGTGCCAGCAGCGCGAGCGGAGTCTCCTACAATGAGCAGTTCTTC. Residues: CASSASGVSYNEQFF. V and J are TRBV7-3 and TRBJ2-1; tentatively, D is TRBD2 (5 bases). In germline, CDR1 is SGHTA, CDR2 FQGTGA. This CDR3 is 15 amino acids long. V was trimmed by 5 bases and J by 0 bases, leaving 11 bases between them.

This chain connects TRBV10-1 to TRBJ2-1, with D hard to call. Deletions cut 6 bases from V and 1 base from J, with 13 bases between. Per the germline V gene, CDR1 is WNHNN and CDR2 is SYGVQD (reference sequence). The CDR3 is made up of 15 amino acids. The CDR3 region is CASSLDLGSYNEQFF. CDR3 nucleotides: TGCGCCAGCAGCCTCGATTTGGGGTCCTACAATGAGCAGTTCTTC.

Turning to this clone: A junction boundary mismatches the germline segment, possibly from a read error. This sequence joins TRBV5-4 and TRBJ2-5; perhaps D is TRBD1 or TRBD2 (5 bases each). The CDR3 consists of 14 residues. CDR1 is SGHNT and CDR2 is YYREEE in the germline V gene (reference sequence). CDR3 residues: CASSEPGRQEAQYF. CDR3 sequence (DNA): TGTGCCAGCAGCGAGCCGGGACGGCAAGAGGCCCAGTACTTC. Drawing the rest from reference TRBV5-4 and TRBJ2-5, the complete variable domain is ETGVTQSPTHLIKTRGQQVTLRCSSQSGHNTVSWYQQALGQGPQFIFQYYREEENGRGNFPPRFSGLQFPNYSSELNVNALELDDSALYLCASSEPGRQEAQYFGPGTRLLVL.

To note about this clone: Distinct nucleotide sequences in the sample also encode this CDR3. V is TRBV30 and J is TRBJ2-7, with a tentative D call TRBD1 (6 bases). The CDR3 consists of 13 residues. Trimming left V 0 bases short and J 7 bases short, with 13 bases between. Germline CDR1 reads GTSNPN; CDR2 reads SVGIG (reference sequence). In DNA form, the CDR3 reads TGTGCCTGGAGTGTTGAGGGGGTGGGGGAGCAGTACTTC. Translating it yields CAWSVEGVGEQYF.

This sequence joins TRBV5-6 and TRBJ1-1; D gene unclear. The V and J ends lost 6 bases and 4 bases respectively, with 22 bases between them. CDR1 SGHDT and CDR2 YYEEEE come from the germline V gene. This CDR3 spans 16 amino acids. This CDR3 is CASIPGGSGLGTEAFF. For the CDR3, the DNA is TGTGCCAGCATCCCTGGCGGGTCTGGGTTGGGCACTGAAGCTTTCTTT. Complete variable domain (other parts from reference TRBV5-6 and TRBJ1-1): DAGVTQSPTHLIKTRGQQVTLRCSPKSGHDTVSWYQQALGQGPQFIFQYYEEEERQRGNFPDRFSGHQFPNYSSELNVNALLLGDSALYLCASIPGGSGLGTEAFFGQGTRLTVV.

The rearrangement joins TRBV28 to TRBJ2-7, with D possibly matching TRBD1 (5 bases). Looked up from germline, CDR1 is MDHEN and CDR2 is SYDVKM. The CDR3 is made up of 13 amino acids. The V and J ends lost 7 bases and 5 bases respectively, with 15 bases between them. CDR3 nucleotide sequence: TGTGCCAGCACTGTCCAGGGTCTCGACGAGCAGTACTTC. Its protein product is CASTVQGLDEQYF.

V usage is TRBV6-1 and J usage is TRBJ1-2; 9 nucleotides line up with TRBD1. Germline CDR1 reads MNHNS; CDR2 reads SASEGT. The CDR3 spans 13 residues. V lost 4 bases, J lost 6 bases, and 3 bases stayed unmatched. The DNA for the CDR3 is TGTGCCAGCAGTGCGGGGACAGGGAATGGCTACACCTTC. It codes for CASSAGTGNGYTF.

This chain links TRBV28 with TRBJ1-3; D is ambiguous. Germline V gives CDR1 MDHEN, CDR2 SYDVKM. V was shortened by 2 bases and J by 8 bases, with 7 bases between the two germline ends. The CDR3 is made up of 12 amino acids. In DNA form, the CDR3 reads TGTGCCAGCAGTTTAAACGGAGACACCATATATTTT. It specifies CASSLNGDTIYF.

This chain connects TRBV6-5 to TRBJ1-2; no reliable D call. V lost 2 bases and J lost 1, with 8 bases in between. The germline gives CDR1 MNHEY, CDR2 SVGAGI. The length of the CDR3 is 14 residues. CDR3 protein: CASSYQPGNYGYTF. CDR3 bases: TGTGCCAGCAGTTACCAGCCGGGTAACTATGGCTACACCTTC.

The V call is TRBV7-9, the J call TRBJ1-1; no clear D gene. V gave up 3 bases and J gave up 5 bases, with 19 bases separating them. The CDR3 contains 16 residues. Germline values: CDR1 SEHNR, CDR2 FQNEAQ (reference sequence). The CDR3 protein is CASSFRADSQRTEAFF. Here the CDR3 DNA reads TGTGCCAGCAGCTTCCGGGCGGACTCACAACGGACTGAAGCTTTCTTT. The full variable domain, its missing parts supplied by reference TRBV7-9 and TRBJ1-1, is DTGVSQNPRHKITKRGQNVTFRCDPISEHNRLYWYRQTLGQGPEFLTYFQNEAQLEKSRLLSDRFSAERPKGSFSTLEIQRTEQGDSAMYLCASSFRADSQRTEAFFGQGTRLTVV.

This clone appeared once. V gene TRBV28 combines with J gene TRBJ1-2, with D unclear. The CDR3 runs to 13 residues. Trimming left V 0 bases short and J 6 bases short, with 8 bases between. CDR1 and CDR2 (germline): MDHEN, SYDVKM. CDR3 sequence (DNA): TGTGCCAGCAGTTTATGGGGCAGAGATGGCTACACCTTC. Translation gives CASSLWGRDGYTF.

CDR3 loop: CASSLERADTQYF. CDR3 bases: TGTGCCAGCAGCTTAGAGCGGGCAGATACGCAGTATTTT. This chain uses TRBV7-2 with TRBJ2-3; TRBD2 is a possible D gene (6 bases). Germline V gene data show CDR1 as SGHTA and CDR2 as FQGNSA. There are 13 residues in the CDR3. V gave up 1 base and J gave up 4 bases, with 6 bases separating them. The entire variable domain, with the rest obtained from reference TRBV7-2 and TRBJ2-3, is as follows: GAGVSQSPSNKVTEKGKDVELRCDPISGHTALYWYRQSLGQGLEFLIYFQGNSAPDKSGLPSDRFSAERTGGSVSTLTIQRTQQEDSAVYLCASSLERADTQYFGPGTRLTVL.

CDR3 sequence: CAIRETASNEKLFF. DNA for the CDR3: TGTGCCATCAGGGAGACAGCCTCTAATGAAAAACTGTTTTTT. The chain has TRBV10-3 and TRBJ1-4; possibly TRBD1 for D (5 bases). Germline CDR1 ENHRY, CDR2 SYGVKD. The ends were cut back, 6 bases at V and 3 bases at J, with 11 bases in the middle. The CDR3 length is 14 residues.

The chain links TRBV29-1 to TRBJ1-1; the D gene is possibly TRBD1 (5 bases). Per the germline V gene, CDR1 is SQVTM and CDR2 is ANQGSEA. The CDR3 is made up of 15 amino acids. The V end was cut by 4 bases, the J end by 6 bases, with 21 bases between. Here the CDR3 DNA reads TGCAGCGTTGTCGACCAGGGCCCCTCTCCGGCTGAAGCTTTCTTT. This codes for CSVVDQGPSPAEAFF.

The J gene is TRBJ1-5, the V gene TRBV28; the match to TRBD1 covers 8 bases. This CDR3 spans 15 amino acids. V trimming: 2 bases; J trimming: 4 bases; junction bases outside the gene matches: 4. The V gene's germline CDR1 is MDHEN and CDR2 SYDVKM. The CDR3 spells CASSLPTGVNQPQHF. CDR3 DNA sequence: TGTGCCAGCAGTTTACCGACAGGGGTAAATCAGCCCCAGCATTTT.

V and J are TRBV6-6 and TRBJ2-3, with 9 bases fitting TRBD2. Germline V gene data show CDR1 as MNHNY and CDR2 as SVGAGI (reference sequence). The CDR3 has 15 amino acids. V lost 4 bases and J lost 12; bases outside the gene matches: 14. The CDR3 DNA reads as TGTGCCAGCAGTTCTAGCGGCGGGAGGGCCGTAAATCAGTATTTT. Translated: CASSSSGGRAVNQYF.